The 23 T cell receptor beta chains below all came from one sample that was sequenced in a study of tumor-infiltrating lymphocytes in primary liver carcinoma. The investigators made TCR beta cDNA from approximately 500 ng total RNA, using a constant-region primer. The TCR beta library was amplified through three nested multiplex PCR rounds in a modified ARM-PCR procedure. With TRBV1-TRBV30 forward primers and a C-beta reverse primer, the first two PCR rounds were run for 10 cycles each. TCRdb ran MiXCR on the multiplex PCR reads and lists one entry per CDR3 protein. The sample has about 99,000 distinct CDR3 sequences, around two thirds seen once. From unsorted bulk tissue weighing roughly 18-30 mg, DNA and RNA were co-extracted. The sample was liver tumor tissue from sampling region 5. The subset denotes: tumor region T5, tumor centre. These receptor sequences come from a woman in her sixties with primary liver carcinoma and hepatitis B virus infection.

This clonotype has a count of ten or more. V is TRBV29-1 and J is TRBJ2-7, with 10 nucleotides matching TRBD1. V lost 8 bases, J lost 5 bases, and 3 bases stayed unmatched. Germline assignment: CDR1 SQVTM and CDR2 ANQGSEA. The CDR3 runs 11 residues. The CDR3: CSIDRGHEQYF. CDR3 DNA sequence: TGCAGCATCGACAGGGGGCACGAGCAGTACTTC.

About this clonotype: Compared with germline, one end of the junction differs, possibly owing to a read error. V and J are TRBV4-2 and TRBJ2-2; TRBD2 aligns across 9 bases. The CDR3 has 17 amino acids. Germline CDR1 LGHNA, CDR2 YNFKEQ. CDR3 sequence reads: CACSPRRLAVNTGKLFF. The CDR3 DNA reads as TGTGCCTGCAGCCCCCGGAGACTAGCGGTGAACACCGGGAAGCTGTTTTTT.

This clonotype was detected many times. The chain recombines TRBV5-4 with TRBJ2-1; 12 nucleotides agree with TRBD2. V was pared by 4 bases and J by 7 bases, with 9 bases of the junction left unmatched. The CDR3 covers 16 residues. The germline V gene has CDR1 SGHNT and CDR2 YYREEE (reference sequence). The CDR3 sequence is CASSPRLAGELNEQFF. The CDR3 nucleotides are TGTGCCAGCAGCCCTCGACTAGCGGGAGAGTTGAATGAGCAGTTCTTC.

This clonotype came up once. V usage is TRBV4-1 and J usage is TRBJ2-7; no definite D call. The CDR3 sequence is 16 residues long. The V gene's germline CDR1 is MGHRA and CDR2 YSYEKL. The CDR3 reads CTNSQDWLRSSYEQYF. In DNA, the CDR3 is TGCACCAACAGCCAAGATTGGCTCAGGAGCTCCTACGAGCAGTACTTC.

The V gene is TRBV7-3, the J gene TRBJ2-2, with D possibly being TRBD2 (6 bases). The ends were cut back, 11 bases at V and 7 bases at J, with 23 bases in the middle. This CDR3 region has 15 residues. Germline CDR1 and CDR2: SGHTA and FQGTGA. The DNA of the CDR3 is TGTGCCTGCTGCTTAGGGGCGGGACGTGGCGGGGAGCTGTTTTTT. Translation: CACCLGAGRGGELFF.

This clonotype came up many times. The chain uses TRBV6-1 and TRBJ2-7; 11 bases match TRBD2. This CDR3 is 14 amino acids long. The germline V gene encodes CDR1 MNHNS and CDR2 SASEGT. With V trimmed by 4 bases and J by 3 bases, 2 bases remained unmatched. The CDR3 reads CASSGGTSGYEQYF. As DNA, the CDR3 is TGTGCCAGCAGTGGGGGGACTAGCGGCTACGAGCAGTACTTC.

At least ten counts were recorded for this clonotype. The missing conserved phenylalanine or tryptophan at the end of this CDR3 makes a read error likely. This chain joins TRBV6-5 and TRBJ2-1; a weak D match, TRBD2 (6 bases). The CDR3 totals 14 residues. In germline, CDR1 is MNHEY, CDR2 SVGAGI. V lost 5 bases, J lost 7 bases, and 15 bases lay in between. The CDR3 region is CASSRGSGSNEQFL. The CDR3 nucleotides are TGTGCCAGCAGTCGGGGTAGCGGTTCGAATGAGCAGTTCCTC.

On this clonotype itself: One junction end disagrees with the germline gene, perhaps due to a read error. The V gene is TRBV11-2, the J gene TRBJ2-1; D might be TRBD1 or TRBD2, each matching 5 bases. The germline V gene encodes CDR1 SGHAT and CDR2 FQNNGV. The CDR3 contains 17 residues. The CDR3 region is CASSLRTGRRFHSEQFF. In nucleotides, the CDR3 is TGTGCCAGCAGCTTACGAACGGGACGGAGATTCCACAGTGAGCAATTCTTC. The full variable domain, in which reference TRBV11-2 and TRBJ2-1 provide the parts outside the CDR3, is EAGVAQSPRYKIIEKRQSVAFWCNPISGHATLYWYQQILGQGPKLLIQFQNNGVVDDSQLPKDRFSAERLKGVDSTLKIQPAKLEDSAVYLCASSLRTGRRFHSEQFFGPGTRLTVL.

With respect to this clonotype: No conserved phenylalanine or tryptophan ends this CDR3, so it is likely a read error. This chain links TRBV29-1 with TRBJ1-2, with 9 bases matching TRBD1. Looked up from germline, CDR1 is SQVTM and CDR2 is ANQGSEA. V lost 3 bases to trimming and J lost 2 bases; unmatched junction nucleotides: 4. The CDR3 spans 14 residues. This CDR3 is CSVEGQGQNYGYTI. CDR3 sequence (DNA): TGCAGCGTTGAGGGACAGGGACAGAACTATGGCTACACCATA.

This clonotype was seen more than once but under ten times. Possible read error: a much larger clone is one base away. V and J are TRBV10-2 and TRBJ2-7; the match to TRBD1 covers 8 bases. Looked up from germline, CDR1 is WSHSY and CDR2 is SAAADI. The CDR3 has 13 amino acids. CDR3 coding DNA: TGCGCCAGCAGTGAGCTGACAGGGGTCGGGCCAAACTTC. Protein: CASSELTGVGPNF.

The sample holds many counts of this clonotype. The chain recombines TRBV6-6 with TRBJ1-4, with D perhaps matching TRBD1 (5 bases). This CDR3 comprises 14 residues. V lost 6 bases to trimming and J lost 10 bases, with 18 bases between them. The germline V gene encodes CDR1 MNHNY and CDR2 SVGAGI (reference sequence). CDR3 region: CASRIGTRGGKLFF. The CDR3, as DNA: TGTGCCAGCAGAATCGGGACCCGGGGGGGAAAACTGTTTTTT.

This clonotype was counted a single time. The chain uses TRBV29-1 and TRBJ2-7; 7 bases line up with TRBD1. CDR3 length: 13 amino acids. Germline-derived CDR1 and CDR2 are SQVTM and ANQGSEA. V shed 6 bases and J 11 bases; nucleotides not matched to a gene: 16. CDR3 sequence (DNA): TGCAGCGTCGTCTCCGGGACAGCCTACGAAAAGTACTTC. The encoded protein is CSVVSGTAYEKYF.

As regards this clonotype: A much larger clone is a single base away; this may be a read error. The CDR3 end shows no conserved phenylalanine or tryptophan, and so a read error is likely. Because the CDR3's place on the DNA is in doubt, the DNA is left out and the CDR3 is given as listed by TCRdb. V and J are TRBV28 and TRBJ2-7; TRBD2 is the table's D call, not checked against the DNA. In germline, CDR1 is MDHEN, CDR2 SYDVKM. Both ends counted, the CDR3 spans 14 residues. The CDR3 is CASKRLFTGGPPEA.

On this clonotype itself: One end of the junction varies from germline; a read error may be responsible. This chain joins TRBV12-3 or TRBV12-4 and TRBJ2-5; 8 bases agree with TRBD1. The CDR3 runs 13 residues. CDR3 in DNA: TGTGCCAGCGGTACGGACAGGGCCAGGGCCCAGTATTTC. Amino acids: CASGTDRARAQYF.

A few counts support this clonotype. This chain uses TRBV11-3 with TRBJ2-1; 7 bases map to TRBD2. Looked up from germline, CDR1 is SGHNT and CDR2 is YENEEA. The CDR3 has 17 amino acids. J was trimmed by 4 bases and V by 5 bases; bases with no gene match: 14. CDR3 loop: CASSLGRERDAYNEQFF. Written as DNA, the CDR3 is TGTGCCAGCAGCCTAGGTCGCGAGCGGGATGCATACAATGAGCAGTTCTTC. The entire variable domain, with the rest obtained from reference TRBV11-3 and TRBJ2-1, is as follows: EAGVVQSPRYKIIEKKQPVAFWCNPISGHNTLYWYLQNLGQGPELLIRYENEEAVDDSQLPKDRFSAERLKGVDSTLKIQPAELGDSAVYLCASSLGRERDAYNEQFFGPGTRLTVL.

The genes are TRBV19 and TRBJ2-4, with 10 bases that match TRBD1. With 5 bases clipped from V and 6 bases from J, the junction kept 7 bases outside the gene matches. The CDR3 loop spans 15 amino acids. Germline loops: CDR1 LNHDA, CDR2 SQIVND (reference sequence). The CDR3 reads CASSLARTGGNIQYF. The CDR3, as DNA: TGTGCCAGTAGTCTCGCCCGGACAGGGGGAAACATTCAGTACTTC.

This clonotype was observed a few times. The rearrangement links TRBV5-1 to TRBJ1-3; D is undetermined. Germline assignment: CDR1 SGHRS and CDR2 YFSETQ. The CDR3 covers 17 residues. Trimming took 0 bases from V and 0 from J, leaving 13 bases between them. CDR3 residues: CASSLEATGISGNTIYF. The CDR3 DNA follows: TGCGCCAGCAGCTTGGAAGCGACGGGGATCTCTGGAAACACCATATATTTT.

As concerns this clonotype: One end of the junction is discordant with germline, which a read error may explain. The rearrangement uses TRBV11-1 and TRBJ2-7; D is possibly TRBD2 (7 bases). Germline CDR1 SGHAT, CDR2 FQDESV (reference sequence). There are 15 residues in the CDR3. The CDR3 DNA is TGTGCCTGCAGCCCTCGGACAGCGGGACTACGCGAGCTGTACTTC. Translation gives CACSPRTAGLRELYF.

As for this clonotype: At one of its ends the junction is not consistent with the germline gene, which may arise from a read error. The J gene is TRBJ2-7, the V gene TRBV11-2, with 8 bases fitting TRBD2. Per germline, CDR1 SGHAT and CDR2 FQNNGV. The CDR3 consists of 18 residues. CDR3 region: CASSLHWVSLAGPYEQYF. In nucleotides, the CDR3 is TGTGCCAGCAGTTTACATTGGGTCAGTCTAGCGGGTCCCTACGAACAGTACTTC.

This clonotype was seen just once. The CDR3 nucleotides read TGTTTCAGCAGCTTAGTCCCACGGGGGAAGTACAATGAGCAGTTCTTC. Translation: CFSSLVPRGKYNEQFF. The rearrangement links TRBV7-8 to TRBJ2-1; D is perhaps TRBD2 (6 bases). Germline V gene sequence: CDR1 SGHVS, CDR2 FQNEAQ. This CDR3 is built from 16 residues.

This clonotype was found a few times. Germline and junction disagree at one end, which may indicate a read error. V is TRBV14 and J is TRBJ2-1, with D perhaps matching TRBD2 (6 bases). This CDR3 comprises 14 residues. Germline V gene lookup returns CDR1 SGHDN and CDR2 FVKESK. CDR3: CASSQETSYNEQSF. CDR3 in DNA: TGTGCTAGCAGCCAAGAAACTAGCTACAATGAGCAGTCCTTC.

This clonotype was recorded at least ten times. V is TRBV4-2 and J is TRBJ2-7; 9 bases fit TRBD2. The CDR3 runs to 17 residues. Germline loops: CDR1 LGHNA, CDR2 YNFKEQ. V was pared by 1 base and J by 1 base, with 8 bases of the junction left unmatched. The CDR3 DNA reads TGTGCCAGCAGCCAAGGGGATGGACTAGCGCGTTCCTACGAGCAGTACTTC. It codes for CASSQGDGLARSYEQYF.

In the case of this clonotype: The conserved phenylalanine or tryptophan is not found at the CDR3 terminus, so this likely reflects a read error. The V and J genes are TRBV12-3 or TRBV12-4 and TRBJ2-7; possibly TRBD1 or TRBD2 for D (7 bases each). This CDR3 comprises 14 residues. For the CDR3, the DNA is TGTACCAGCAGCCGGGGGGACAGCGTGTGCGAGCAGTACTCC. Its protein product is CTSSRGDSVCEQYS.